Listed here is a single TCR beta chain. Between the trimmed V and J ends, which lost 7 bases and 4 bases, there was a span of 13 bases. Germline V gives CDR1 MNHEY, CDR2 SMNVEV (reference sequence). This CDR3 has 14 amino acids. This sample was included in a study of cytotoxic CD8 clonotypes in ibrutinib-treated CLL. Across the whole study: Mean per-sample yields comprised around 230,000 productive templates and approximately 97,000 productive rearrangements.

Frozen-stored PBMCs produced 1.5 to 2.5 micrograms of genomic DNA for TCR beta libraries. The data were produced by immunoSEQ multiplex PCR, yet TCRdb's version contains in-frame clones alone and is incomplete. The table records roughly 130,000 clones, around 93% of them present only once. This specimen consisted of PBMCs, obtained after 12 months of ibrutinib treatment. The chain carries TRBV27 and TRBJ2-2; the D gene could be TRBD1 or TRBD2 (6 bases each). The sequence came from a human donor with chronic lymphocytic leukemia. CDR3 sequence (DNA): TGTGCCAGCACTCGGACGGGGGCCACCGGGGAGCTGTTTTTT. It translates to CASTRTGATGELFF.